This T cell receptor beta chain was found in a study of vaccination effects on CD4 cells after COVID-19. Turning to the study itself: The post-vaccine samples were taken, at the median, 72 days after the second dose. Study findings and constraints: Researchers report that only 1 of 255 vaccine-induced clones in healthy vaccinees cross-reacted with common cold coronaviruses.

Per the germline V gene, CDR1 is SEHNR and CDR2 is FQNEAQ (reference sequence). The V and J ends lost 5 bases and 5 bases respectively, with 16 bases between them. The CDR3 has 14 residues. In regard to this clone: Its antigen is undetermined.

Produced via immunoSEQ multiplex PCR; TCRdb's table is partial and in-frame only. The table shows about 14,000 clones, with about 72% occurring only once. Viral peptide pools were used in the ViraFEST assay to expand antigen-specific CD4+ T cells, and sequencing came afterward. At the end of around 11 days of culture, CD4+ T cells were isolated. As their vaccination, participants received two doses of either BNT162b2 or mRNA-1273. Negative nucleocapsid antibody tests before and after vaccination confirmed no previous SARS-CoV-2 infection. Both day 3 and day 7 saw half the medium replaced with IL-2 medium.

The sequence was obtained from a human donor who received a COVID-19 vaccine. Specimen: CD4+ T cells from PBMCs cultured with SARS-CoV-2 spike peptides, collected after COVID-19 vaccination. V gene TRBV7-9 combines with J gene TRBJ2-7; weak D call: TRBD2 (6 bases). The CDR3 spells CASSPLFGGDEQYF. CDR3 in DNA: TGTGCCAGCAGCCCCTTATTCGGAGGGGACGAGCAGTACTTC.